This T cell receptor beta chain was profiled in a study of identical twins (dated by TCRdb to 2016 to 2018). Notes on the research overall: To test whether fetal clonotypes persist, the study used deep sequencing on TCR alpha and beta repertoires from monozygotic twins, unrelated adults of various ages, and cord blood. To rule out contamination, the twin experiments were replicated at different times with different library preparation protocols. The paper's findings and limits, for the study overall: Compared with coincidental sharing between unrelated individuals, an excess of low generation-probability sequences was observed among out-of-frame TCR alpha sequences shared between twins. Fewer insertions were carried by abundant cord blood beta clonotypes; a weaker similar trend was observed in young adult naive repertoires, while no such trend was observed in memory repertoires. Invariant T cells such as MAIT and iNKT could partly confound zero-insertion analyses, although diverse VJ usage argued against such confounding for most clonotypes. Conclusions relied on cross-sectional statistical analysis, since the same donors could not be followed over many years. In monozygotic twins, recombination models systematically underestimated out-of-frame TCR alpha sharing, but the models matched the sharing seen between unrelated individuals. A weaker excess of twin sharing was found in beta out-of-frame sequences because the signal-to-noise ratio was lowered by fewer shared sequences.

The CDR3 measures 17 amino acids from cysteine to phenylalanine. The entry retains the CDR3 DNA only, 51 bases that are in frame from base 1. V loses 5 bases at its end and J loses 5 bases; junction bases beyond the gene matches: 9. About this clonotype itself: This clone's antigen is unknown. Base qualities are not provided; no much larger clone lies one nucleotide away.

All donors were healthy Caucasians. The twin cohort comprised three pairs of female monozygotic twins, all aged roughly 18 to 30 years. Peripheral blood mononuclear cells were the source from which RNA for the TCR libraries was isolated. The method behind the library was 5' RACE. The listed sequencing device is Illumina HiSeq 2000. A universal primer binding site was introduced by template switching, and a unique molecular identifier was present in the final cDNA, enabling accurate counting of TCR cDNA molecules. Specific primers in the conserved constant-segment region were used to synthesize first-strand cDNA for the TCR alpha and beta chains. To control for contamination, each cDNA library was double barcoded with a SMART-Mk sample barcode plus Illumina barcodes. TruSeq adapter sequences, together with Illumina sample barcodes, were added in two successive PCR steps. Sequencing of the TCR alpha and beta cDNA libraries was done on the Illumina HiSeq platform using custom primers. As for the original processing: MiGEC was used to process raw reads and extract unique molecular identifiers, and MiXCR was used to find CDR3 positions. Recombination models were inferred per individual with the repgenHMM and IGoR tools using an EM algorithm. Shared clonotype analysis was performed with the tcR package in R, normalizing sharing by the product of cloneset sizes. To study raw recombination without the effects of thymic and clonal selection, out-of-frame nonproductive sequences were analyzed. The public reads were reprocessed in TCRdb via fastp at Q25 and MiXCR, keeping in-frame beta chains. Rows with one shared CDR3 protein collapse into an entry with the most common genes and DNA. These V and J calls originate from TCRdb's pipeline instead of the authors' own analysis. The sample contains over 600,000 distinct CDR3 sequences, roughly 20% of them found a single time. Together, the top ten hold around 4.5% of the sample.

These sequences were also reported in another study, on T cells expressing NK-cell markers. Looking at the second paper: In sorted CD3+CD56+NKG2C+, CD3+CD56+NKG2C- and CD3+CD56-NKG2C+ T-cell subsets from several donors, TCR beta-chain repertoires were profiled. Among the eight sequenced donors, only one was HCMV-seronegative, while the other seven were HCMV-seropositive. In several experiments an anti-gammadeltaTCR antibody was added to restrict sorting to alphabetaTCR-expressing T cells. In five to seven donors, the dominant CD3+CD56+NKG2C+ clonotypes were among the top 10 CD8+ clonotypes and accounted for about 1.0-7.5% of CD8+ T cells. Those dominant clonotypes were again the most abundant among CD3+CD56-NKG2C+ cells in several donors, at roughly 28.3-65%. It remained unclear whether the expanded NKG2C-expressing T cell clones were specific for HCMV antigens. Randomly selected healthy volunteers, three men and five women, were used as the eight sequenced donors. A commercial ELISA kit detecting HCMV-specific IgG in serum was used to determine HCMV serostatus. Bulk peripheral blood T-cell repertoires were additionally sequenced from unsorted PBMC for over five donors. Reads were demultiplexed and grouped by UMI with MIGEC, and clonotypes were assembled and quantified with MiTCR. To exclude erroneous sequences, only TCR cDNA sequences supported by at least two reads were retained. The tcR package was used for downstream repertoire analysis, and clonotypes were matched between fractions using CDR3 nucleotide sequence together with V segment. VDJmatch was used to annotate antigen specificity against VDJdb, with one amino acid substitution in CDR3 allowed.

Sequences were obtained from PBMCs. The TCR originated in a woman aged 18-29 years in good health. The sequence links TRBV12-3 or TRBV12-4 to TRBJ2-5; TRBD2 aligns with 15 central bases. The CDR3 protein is CASSPAGTSGGTETQYF. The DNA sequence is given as TGTGCCAGCAGTCCCGCCGGGACTAGCGGGGGGACGGAGACCCAGTACTTC.